The clone carrying this T cell receptor beta chain turned up a few times. This sample was included in a study of blood T cells in healthy people across ages. Sample-barcoded 5' priming and a J-beta primer mix drove a second PCR of about 6 to 12 cycles. TCRdb passed the 5' RACE reads through MiXCR, listing each CDR3 protein once. The sample records around 870,000 distinct CDR3 sequences, 29% being singletons. CDR1 is SGHNT and CDR2 is YYREEE in the germline V gene (reference sequence). Trimming removed 6 bases from V and 3 bases from J, with 15 bases in between. The CDR3 is 14 amino acids. The material sequenced was blood. This clonotype was sampled from a woman aged 80 or over in good health. V is TRBV5-4 and J is TRBJ1-2, with D perhaps matching TRBD1 (6 bases). CDR3 DNA: TGTGCCAGCAATTTTAGGGGGTCATACTATGGCTACACCTTC. Encoded protein: CASNFRGSYYGYTF.